These T cell receptor beta chains were read from a single sample in a study of OX40 agonist ivuxolimab in advanced cancers. Some clones are missing from TCRdb's copy, which holds only in-frame ones; the method was immunoSEQ multiplex PCR. Of tens of thousands of clones listed, roughly 94% are singletons. This material consisted of CD4+ or CD8+ T cells sorted from blood, taken in a trial of the OX40 agonist ivuxolimab. The origin of the receptors is an adult with an advanced solid tumor such as melanoma, head and neck, liver or kidney cancer. CDR3s include the opening cysteine and the closing phenylalanine or tryptophan. A D gene is named only where the DNA matches it firmly. Some rows have no size entry. The others give once, few or many, or a class for an expanded clone.

-	TRBV25-1	-	TRBJ2-2	TGTGCCAGCAGTGAACCTGAAAAGTCCACCGGGGAGCTGTTTTTT	CASSEPEKSTGELFF
-	TRBV4-3	-	TRBJ2-2	TGCGCCAGCAGCTCGGATTCTGAGGAGCTGTTTTTT	CASSSDSEELFF
TRBD2	TRBV2	-	TRBJ2-1	TGTGCCAGCAGCCCCGGACTAGCGGGGAGTTACAATGAGCAGTTCTTC	CASSPGLAGSYNEQFF
-	TRBV20-1	-	TRBJ2-1	TGCAGTATAGGGGAGGAGGGTGAGCAGTTCTTC	CSIGEEGEQFF
-	TRBV9	few	TRBJ2-1	TGTGCCAGCAGCGTAGGGTCAACCGGTAATGAGCAGTTCTTC	CASSVGSTGNEQFF
TRBD2	TRBV29-1	-	TRBJ2-1	TGCAGTTGTGATAGGGCTAGCGGGGAACCCTCCTACAATGAGCAGTTCTTC	CSCDRASGEPSYNEQFF
-	TRBV19	-	TRBJ1-2	TGTGCCAGTAGTATCCTGGTCAGTTCCTATGGCTACACCTTC	CASSILVSSYGYTF
-	TRBV2	-	TRBJ2-7	TGTGCCAGCAGTGAAGCGGCCTACTACGAGCAGTACTTC	CASSEAAYYEQYF
-	TRBV5-6	-	TRBJ1-3	TGTGCCAGCAGCTTAGTTGCCGGTCCCTCTGGAAACACCATATATTTT	CASSLVAGPSGNTIYF
-	TRBV5-1	-	TRBJ1-2	TGCGCCAGCAGCTTACCGGGTGGGGACTATGGCTACACCTTC	CASSLPGGDYGYTF
TRBD2	TRBV9	-	TRBJ2-1	TGTGCCAGCAGCGCCCCGGGGGGGCGGTATCTCCTTCCCGGCGATGAGCAGTTCTTC	CASSAPGGRYLLPGDEQFF
TRBD1	TRBV13	-	TRBJ2-7	TGTGCCAGCAGCTTCCGGGACAGAGACGAGACCTACGAGCAGTACTTC	CASSFRDRDETYEQYF
-	TRBV4-1	-	TRBJ1-3	TGCGCCAGCAGCCAAGTGGGGGGAAACACCATATATTTT	CASSQVGGNTIYF
-	TRBV6-4	-	TRBJ2-3	TGTGCCAGCAGTGACTCTGGTAATACGCAGTATTTT	CASSDSGNTQYF
-	TRBV27	-	TRBJ2-7	TGTGCCAGCAGTTTAGGGGTGACCCCCTACGAGCAGTACTTC	CASSLGVTPYEQYF
-	TRBV6-5	-	TRBJ1-2	TGTGCCAGCAGTTACTCGAAGAGAGATGGCTACACCTTC	CASSYSKRDGYTF